A single sample gave rise to the 28 T cell receptor beta chains below, sequenced in a study of patients and donors after allogeneic stem cell transplantation. Each CDR3 protein gets one entry after TCRdb re-called the RT-PCR reads with MiXCR. Here the sample spans roughly 200,000 distinct CDR3 sequences, 38% being singletons. The sample consisted of blood, either unsorted or a sorted T cell fraction (not recorded which). The receptors come from a human donor who was either an allogeneic HSCT recipient or a stem cell or donor lymphocyte infusion donor (not recorded which). It is not recorded whose cells these are; they may come from a transplant donor.

The V call is TRBV14, the J call TRBJ1-5; TRBD1 is a possible D gene (5 bases). Germline lookup yields CDR1 SGHDN and CDR2 FVKESK. The length of the CDR3 is 17 residues. V was cut by 1 base and J by 3 bases, with 16 bases left in between. CDR3 protein: CASSQGEGTAHNQPQHF. In DNA, the CDR3 is TGTGCCAGCAGCCAAGGAGAGGGGACGGCACACAATCAGCCCCAGCATTTT.

V usage is TRBV15 and J usage is TRBJ1-1; D is uncertain. CDR1 is LNHNV, CDR2 YYDKDF, per germline (reference sequence). The CDR3 is 14 amino acids. Deletions cut 0 bases from V and 0 bases from J, with 5 bases between. The CDR3 DNA sequence: TGTGCCACCAGCAGAGACAGGTTGAACACTGAAGCTTTCTTT. It codes for CATSRDRLNTEAFF.

CDR3 region: CAWRTSSGGRNEQFF. CDR3 nucleotide sequence: TGTGCCTGGAGAACCAGTAGCGGGGGGAGAAATGAGCAGTTCTTC. The J gene is TRBJ2-1, the V gene TRBV30, with 10 bases that match TRBD2. CDR1 and CDR2 from the germline V gene are GTSNPN and SVGIG (reference sequence). This CDR3 is built from 15 residues. V was clipped by 3 bases and J by 7 bases; unmatched bases: 9.

This clonotype was seen a few times. J is TRBJ1-5 and V is TRBV25-1; TRBD1 matches at 7 bases. CDR1 MGHDK and CDR2 SYGVNS come from the germline V gene. Losses at the gene ends were 2 bases for V and 7 bases for J; bases not matched to a gene: 5. The CDR3 length is 14 residues. CDR3 sequence: CASSETGAGQPQHF. Written as DNA, the CDR3 is TGTGCCAGCAGTGAAACAGGGGCAGGGCAGCCCCAGCATTTT.

This clonotype has just a few counts. The rearrangement joins TRBV5-5 to TRBJ2-5; the D is unclear. The CDR3 has 14 residues. Germline-derived CDR1 and CDR2 are SGHKS and YYEKEE (reference sequence). The ends were cut back, 4 bases at V and 7 bases at J, with 17 bases in the middle. The chain's CDR3 is CASSPTAPDRTQYF. The CDR3 DNA sequence: TGTGCCAGCAGCCCCACGGCCCCGGATAGGACCCAGTACTTC.

This rearrangement joins TRBV29-1 to TRBJ2-2; 12 positions match TRBD2. The CDR3 has 16 residues. Germline CDR1 is SQVTM and CDR2 is ANQGSEA. With 3 bases clipped from V and 7 bases from J, the junction kept 9 bases outside the gene matches. The CDR3 sequence is CSVERLAGAGDGELFF. The CDR3 DNA reads TGCAGCGTTGAGCGACTAGCGGGGGCGGGTGACGGGGAGCTGTTTTTT.

This clonotype was observed a handful of times. This chain uses TRBV5-1 with TRBJ1-3, with a weak D call TRBD1 (5 bases). CDR3 length: 18 amino acids. Trimming stripped 4 bases from V and 2 bases from J, with 22 bases between. The germline CDR1 and CDR2 sequences are SGHRS and YFSETQ. CDR3 DNA sequence: TGCGCCAGCAGCCCCAGGCGGGACCCAATCACACCTGGAAACACCATATATTTT. It codes for CASSPRRDPITPGNTIYF.

This clonotype was seen a handful of times. The genes are TRBV13 and TRBJ2-3; TRBD1 agrees at 8 bases. V lost 5 bases and J lost 4; bases outside the gene matches: 11. Germline CDR1 PRHDT, CDR2 FYEKMQ (reference sequence). The CDR3 extends over 16 amino acids. The CDR3 region has the DNA TGTGCCAGCAGCGATAGGACAGGGTCTGGCGCAGATACGCAGTATTTT. Encoded protein: CASSDRTGSGADTQYF.

The sample holds a few counts of this clonotype. The V and J genes are TRBV27 and TRBJ1-6, with D perhaps matching TRBD1 (6 bases). Germline V gene sequence: CDR1 MNHEY, CDR2 SMNVEV (reference sequence). The CDR3 runs to 15 residues. Trimming took 1 base from V and 9 from J, leaving 13 bases between them. The CDR3 loop reads CASSLYRAGISPLHF. The CDR3 coding sequence is TGTGCCAGCAGTTTATACAGGGCTGGTATTTCACCCCTCCACTTT.

The J gene is TRBJ1-6, the V gene TRBV12-3 or TRBV12-4, with 7 bases identical to TRBD1. Unmatched junction bases numbered 17, after V lost 8 bases and J lost 7 bases. The CDR3 is 17 amino acids. The CDR3 loop is CASRRTRQGFGNSPLHF. DNA of the CDR3: TGTGCCAGCCGACGCACCCGACAGGGTTTCGGAAATTCACCCCTCCACTTT.

The chain recombines TRBV19 with TRBJ1-2; weak D call: TRBD1 (5 bases). CDR1 is LNHDA and CDR2 is SQIVND in the germline V gene (reference sequence). The length of the CDR3 is 13 residues. Trimming stripped 4 bases from V and 7 bases from J, with 13 bases between. The CDR3 DNA reads TGTGCCAGTAGTACCAGGACAAATGTTGGCTACACCTTC. Protein sequence: CASSTRTNVGYTF.

This clonotype has only a few counts. V gene TRBV7-2 combines with J gene TRBJ1-4, with 8 positions matching TRBD1. The CDR3 runs 16 residues. V was clipped by 5 bases and J by 0 bases; unmatched bases: 5. Germline V gives CDR1 SGHTA, CDR2 FQGNSA. The CDR3 is CASSKGQAPTNEKLFF. CDR3 sequence (DNA): TGTGCCAGCAGCAAGGGACAGGCCCCAACTAATGAAAAACTGTTTTTT.

This clonotype has just a few counts. The rearrangement uses TRBV12-3 or TRBV12-4 and TRBJ2-1; 11 bases are a match to TRBD2. This CDR3 comprises 16 residues. V was pared by 7 bases and J by 5 bases, with 10 bases of the junction left unmatched. In nucleotides, the CDR3 is TGTGCCAGCATCCACAATAGCGGGGGGGCCAACAATGAGCAGTTCTTC. This sequence encodes CASIHNSGGANNEQFF.

The chain links TRBV18 to TRBJ2-7; D is possibly TRBD1 (6 bases). Trimming removed 5 bases at V and 3 bases at J, with 11 bases between. The CDR3 sequence is 13 residues long. Germline CDR1 is KGHSH and CDR2 is LQKENI. For the CDR3, the DNA is TGTGCCAGCTCATCGACAGGAAACTACGAGCAGTACTTC. Translated, it gives CASSSTGNYEQYF.

V and J are TRBV3-1 and TRBJ2-7, with D hard to call. The CDR3 has 12 residues. Germline CDR1 and CDR2: LGHDT and YNNKEL (reference sequence). With 1 base removed from V and 6 bases from J, the gap between germline ends came to 7 bases. DNA of the CDR3: TGTGCCAGCAGCCAAGGAATTGGCGAGCAGTACTTC. This gives the protein CASSQGIGEQYF.

This clonotype was observed many times. The chain recombines TRBV12-3 or TRBV12-4 with TRBJ1-2, with no clear D. V was pared by 6 bases and J by 8 bases, with 10 bases between. CDR3 length equals 11 residues. Here the CDR3 DNA reads TGTGCCAGCAGAAGCCGCTCAGGCTACACCTTC. Its translation is CASRSRSGYTF.

The chain combines TRBV20-1 with TRBJ2-1; D unresolved. Trimming took 0 bases from V and 3 from J, leaving 15 bases between them. The CDR3 extends over 16 amino acids. Germline V gives CDR1 DFQATT, CDR2 SNEGSKA (reference sequence). This CDR3 reads CSARDRLGRSYNEQFF. The CDR3 DNA reads TGCAGTGCTAGAGATCGTTTGGGCCGGAGCTACAATGAGCAGTTCTTC.

This clonotype appeared a few times. The chain is built from TRBV9 and TRBJ1-6; perhaps TRBD1 as D (5 bases). Trimming took off 1 base at V and 13 bases at J, with 12 bases between the two ends. The germline CDR1 and CDR2 sequences are SGDLS and YYNGEE. CDR3 length: 13 amino acids. CDR3 amino acids: CASSVMERGPLHF. The DNA for the CDR3 is TGTGCCAGCAGCGTAATGGAACGGGGCCCCCTCCACTTT. Together with reference TRBV9 and TRBJ1-6, the CDR3 gives the full variable domain: DSGVTQTPKHLITATGQRVTLRCSPRSGDLSVYWYQQSLDQGLQFLIQYYNGEERAKGNILERFSAQQFPDLHSELNLSSLELGDSALYFCASSVMERGPLHFGNGTRLTVT.

The sample holds a few counts of this clonotype. The chain combines TRBV4-2 with TRBJ1-1; the match to TRBD1 covers 8 bases. The junction had 5 bases not matched to a gene; V was cut back by 1 base and J by 1 base. This CDR3 is 16 amino acids long. CDR1 LGHNA and CDR2 YNFKEQ come from the germline V gene. CDR3 sequence (DNA): TGTGCCAGCAGCCAAGCTCTCGGGACAGGGAACACTGAAGCTTTCTTT. Translating it yields CASSQALGTGNTEAFF.

The chain links TRBV5-1 to TRBJ2-5; perhaps TRBD1 as D (6 bases). The CDR3 is made up of 15 amino acids. CDR1 is SGHRS, CDR2 YFSETQ, per germline. V was shortened by 4 bases and J by 1 base, with 14 bases between the two germline ends. The CDR3: CASSPGRTVQETQYF. The CDR3 DNA sequence: TGCGCCAGCAGCCCCGGAAGGACAGTCCAAGAGACCCAGTACTTC.

The chain joins TRBV4-3 to TRBJ2-2; TRBD2 is a possible D gene (5 bases). Per germline, CDR1 LGHNA and CDR2 YSLEER. This CDR3 has 15 residues. Between the trimmed V and J ends, which lost 1 base and 6 bases, there was a span of 12 bases. The CDR3, as DNA: TGCGCCAGCAGCCAAGCTATAGCGATCCCCGGGGAGCTGTTTTTT. It specifies CASSQAIAIPGELFF.

This clonotype appeared many times. The rearrangement joins TRBV4-2 to TRBJ1-5, with a weak D call TRBD1 (5 bases). The germline V and J ends were trimmed by 4 bases and 1 base, with 11 bases remaining between them. This CDR3 is built from 15 residues. The germline V gene encodes CDR1 LGHNA and CDR2 YNFKEQ. CDR3: CASSPRGGSNQPQHF. The CDR3, as DNA: TGTGCCAGCAGCCCGCGTGGGGGGAGCAATCAGCCCCAGCATTTT.

This clonotype was seen a few times. J is TRBJ1-4 and V is TRBV6-5; D might be TRBD1 (5 bases). The CDR3 totals 14 residues. With 6 bases removed from V and 10 bases from J, the gap between germline ends came to 18 bases. Germline V gene lookup returns CDR1 MNHEY and CDR2 SVGAGI. CDR3 protein: CASSPGRGLGKLFF. CDR3 coding DNA: TGTGCCAGCAGCCCCGGGCGGGGCCTAGGAAAACTGTTTTTT.

This clonotype has only a few counts. The chain combines TRBV21-1 with TRBJ1-1; no DNA check was done on the table's D call, TRBD1. TRBV21-1 is assigned pseudogene status. This CDR3 is 14 amino acids long. Here the CDR3 DNA reads TGTGCCAGCAGCAAAGGAGGGGTGTTCACTGAAGCTTTCTTT. This encodes CASSKGGVFTEAFF.

The chain employs TRBV29-1 and TRBJ2-1, with TRBD2 matching 10 bases. The length of the CDR3 is 13 residues. Germline V lookup: CDR1 SQVTM, CDR2 ANQGSEA. Germline trimming cut 4 bases from V and 6 bases from J; bases unmatched to any gene: 3. The CDR3 loop reads CSVGTSGFNEQFF. CDR3 DNA sequence: TGCAGCGTTGGGACTAGCGGCTTCAATGAGCAGTTCTTC.

The genes are TRBV28 and TRBJ1-1; D is possibly TRBD1 (6 bases). The germline gives CDR1 MDHEN, CDR2 SYDVKM. The CDR3 has 15 amino acids. V was clipped by 5 bases and J by 1 base, with 14 bases between them. In DNA form, the CDR3 reads TGTGCCAGCAGTCTCTACAGGGTGGGGAACACTGAAGCTTTCTTT. It encodes CASSLYRVGNTEAFF.

This clonotype was seen at least ten times. This chain links TRBV15 with TRBJ1-2; D is uncertain. Germline V gene sequence: CDR1 LNHNV, CDR2 YYDKDF (reference sequence). V was shortened by 2 bases and J by 7 bases, with 8 bases between the two germline ends. The CDR3 has 12 residues. This CDR3 is CATSRNEGGYTF. The CDR3 nucleotides read TGTGCCACCAGCAGAAACGAGGGTGGCTACACCTTC.

This clonotype was seen a few times. The chain joins TRBV20-1 to TRBJ1-5, with D maybe TRBD1 (6 bases). Germline V lookup: CDR1 DFQATT, CDR2 SNEGSKA (reference sequence). V was pared by 5 bases and J by 4 bases, with 12 bases between. CDR3 length equals 13 residues. This CDR3 is CSAFTGRNQPQHF. CDR3 DNA: TGCAGTGCTTTCACAGGGAGGAATCAGCCCCAGCATTTT.